Sequencing of this TCR beta chain was carried out in a study of T cells in tumors after PD-1 blockade. Per the germline V gene, CDR1 is GTSNPN and CDR2 is SVGIG (reference sequence). V was clipped by 6 bases and J by 3 bases, with 6 bases between them. The CDR3 length is 10 residues. This clone was counted a few times. The table came from immunoSEQ multiplex PCR; TCRdb's copy has only in-frame clones and leaves some out. The repertoire holds roughly 50,000 clones, with roughly 80% as singletons. The sequence was obtained from a human donor with basal cell carcinoma. The chain uses TRBV30 and TRBJ2-7; no clear D gene. This specimen was PBMCs, taken before anti-PD-1 treatment. CDR3 DNA: TGTGCCTGCGGCGGCTACGAGCAGTACTTC. It specifies CACGGYEQYF.